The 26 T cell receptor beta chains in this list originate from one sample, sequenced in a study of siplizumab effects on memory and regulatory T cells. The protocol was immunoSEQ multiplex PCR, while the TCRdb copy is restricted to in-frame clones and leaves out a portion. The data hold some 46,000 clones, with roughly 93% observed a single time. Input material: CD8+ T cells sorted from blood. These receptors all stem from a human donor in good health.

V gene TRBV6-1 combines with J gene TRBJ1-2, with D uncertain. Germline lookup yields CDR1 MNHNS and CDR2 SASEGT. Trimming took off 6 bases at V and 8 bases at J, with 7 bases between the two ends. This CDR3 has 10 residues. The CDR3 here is CASSGGGYTF. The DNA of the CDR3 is TGTGCCAGCAGCGGTGGGGGCTACACCTTC.

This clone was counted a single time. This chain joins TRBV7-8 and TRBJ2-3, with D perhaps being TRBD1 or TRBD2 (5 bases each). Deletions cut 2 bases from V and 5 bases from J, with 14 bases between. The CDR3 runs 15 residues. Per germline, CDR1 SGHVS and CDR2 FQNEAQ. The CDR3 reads CASSLLWGSRDTQYF. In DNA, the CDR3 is TGTGCCAGCAGCTTACTCTGGGGGAGTAGAGATACGCAGTATTTT. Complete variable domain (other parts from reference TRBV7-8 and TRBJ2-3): GAGVSQSPRYKVAKRGQDVALRCDPISGHVSLFWYQQALGQGPEFLTYFQNEAQLDKSGLPSDRFFAERPEGSVSTLKIQRTQQEDSAVYLCASSLLWGSRDTQYFGPGTRLTVL.

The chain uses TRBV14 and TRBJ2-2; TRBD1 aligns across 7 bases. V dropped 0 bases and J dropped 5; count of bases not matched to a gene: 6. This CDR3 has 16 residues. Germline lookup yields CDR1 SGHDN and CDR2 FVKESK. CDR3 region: CASSQDGDSRTGELFF. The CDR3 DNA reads TGTGCCAGCAGCCAAGATGGGGACAGTCGGACCGGGGAGCTGTTTTTT. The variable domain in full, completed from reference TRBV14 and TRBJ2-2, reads EAGVTQFPSHSVIEKGQTVTLRCDPISGHDNLYWYRRVMGKEIKFLLHFVKESKQDESGMPNNRFLAERTGGTYSTLKVQPAELEDSGVYFCASSQDGDSRTGELFFGEGSRLTVL.

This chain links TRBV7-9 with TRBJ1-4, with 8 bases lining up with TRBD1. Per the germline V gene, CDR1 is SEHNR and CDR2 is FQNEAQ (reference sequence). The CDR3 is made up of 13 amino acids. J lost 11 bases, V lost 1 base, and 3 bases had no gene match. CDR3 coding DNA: TGTGCCAGCAGCTTAGAACAGGGGGAGAAACTGTTTTTT. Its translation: CASSLEQGEKLFF.

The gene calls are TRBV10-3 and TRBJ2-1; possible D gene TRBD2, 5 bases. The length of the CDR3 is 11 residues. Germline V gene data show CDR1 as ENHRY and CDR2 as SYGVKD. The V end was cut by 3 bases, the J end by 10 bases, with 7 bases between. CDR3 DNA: TGTGCCATCAGTGAAGGACTCGAGCAGTTCTTC. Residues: CAISEGLEQFF.

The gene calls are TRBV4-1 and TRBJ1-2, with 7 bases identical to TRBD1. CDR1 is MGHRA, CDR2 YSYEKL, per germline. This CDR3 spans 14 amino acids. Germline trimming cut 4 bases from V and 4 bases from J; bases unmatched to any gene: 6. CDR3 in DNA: TGCGCCAGCAGCCTTCGGGACAGCTTCTATGGCTACACCTTC. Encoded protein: CASSLRDSFYGYTF.

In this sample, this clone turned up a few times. This chain's CDR3 is CASSLLGPFYGYTF. The CDR3, as DNA: TGTGCCAGCAGCCTATTGGGGCCATTCTATGGCTACACCTTC. This sequence joins TRBV5-6 and TRBJ1-2; TRBD1 might be the D (5 bases). Germline CDR1 SGHDT, CDR2 YYEEEE. The CDR3 consists of 14 residues. V was pared by 4 bases and J by 4 bases, with 14 bases between.

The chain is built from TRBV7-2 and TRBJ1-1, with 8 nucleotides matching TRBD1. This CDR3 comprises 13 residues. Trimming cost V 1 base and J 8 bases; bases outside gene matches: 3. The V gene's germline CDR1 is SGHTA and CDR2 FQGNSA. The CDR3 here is CASSLVRTGEAFF. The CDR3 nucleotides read TGTGCCAGCAGCTTAGTGCGGACAGGGGAAGCTTTCTTT.

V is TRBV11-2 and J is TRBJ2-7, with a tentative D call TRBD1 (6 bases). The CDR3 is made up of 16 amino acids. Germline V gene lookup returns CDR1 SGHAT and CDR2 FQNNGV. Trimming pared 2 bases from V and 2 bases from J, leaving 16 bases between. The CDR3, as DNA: TGTGCCAGCAGCTTATTAGAGGCAGGGGCTACCTACGAGCAGTACTTC. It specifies CASSLLEAGATYEQYF. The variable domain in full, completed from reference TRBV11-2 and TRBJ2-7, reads EAGVAQSPRYKIIEKRQSVAFWCNPISGHATLYWYQQILGQGPKLLIQFQNNGVVDDSQLPKDRFSAERLKGVDSTLKIQPAKLEDSAVYLCASSLLEAGATYEQYFGPGTRLTVT.

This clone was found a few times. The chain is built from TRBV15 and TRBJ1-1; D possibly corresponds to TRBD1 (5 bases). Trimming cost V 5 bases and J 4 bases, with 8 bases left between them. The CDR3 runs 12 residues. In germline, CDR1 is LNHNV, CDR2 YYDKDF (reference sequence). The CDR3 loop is CATSWGFTEAFF. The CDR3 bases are TGTGCCACCAGCTGGGGGTTCACTGAAGCTTTCTTT.

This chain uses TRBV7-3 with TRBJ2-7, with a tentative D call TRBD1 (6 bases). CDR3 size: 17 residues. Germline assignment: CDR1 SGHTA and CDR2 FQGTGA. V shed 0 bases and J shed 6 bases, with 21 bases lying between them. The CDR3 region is CASSLTGRQVPSPEQYF. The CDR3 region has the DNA TGTGCCAGCAGCTTAACGGGACGACAGGTCCCGTCTCCCGAGCAGTACTTC.

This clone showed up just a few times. Written as DNA, the CDR3 is TGTGCCAGCAGTTTAAAGGTGGGAGAGGCTTTCTTT. It yields the protein CASSLKVGEAFF. The chain carries TRBV28 and TRBJ1-1; D is undetermined. This CDR3 is 12 amino acids long. CDR1 and CDR2 (germline): MDHEN, SYDVKM. Between the trimmed V and J ends, which lost 2 bases and 11 bases, there was a span of 12 bases.

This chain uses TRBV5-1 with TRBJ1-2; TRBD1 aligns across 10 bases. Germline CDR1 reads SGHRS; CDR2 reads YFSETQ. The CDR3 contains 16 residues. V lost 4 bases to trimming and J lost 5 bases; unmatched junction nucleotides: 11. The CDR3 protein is CASSKDKTGGWYGYTF. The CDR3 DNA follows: TGCGCCAGCAGCAAGGACAAGACAGGGGGCTGGTATGGCTACACCTTC.

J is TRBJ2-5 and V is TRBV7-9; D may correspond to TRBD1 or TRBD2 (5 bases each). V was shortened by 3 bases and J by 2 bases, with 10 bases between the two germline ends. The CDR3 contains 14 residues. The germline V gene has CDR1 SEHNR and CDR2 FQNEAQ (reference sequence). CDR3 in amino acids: CASSLGRMQETQYF. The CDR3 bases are TGTGCCAGCAGCTTGGGACGGATGCAAGAGACCCAGTACTTC.

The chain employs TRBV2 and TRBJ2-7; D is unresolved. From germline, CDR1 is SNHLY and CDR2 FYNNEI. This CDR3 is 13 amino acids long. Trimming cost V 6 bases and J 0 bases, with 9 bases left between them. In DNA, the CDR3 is TGTGCCAGCAGCGCTCTTATCTCCTACGAGCAGTACTTC. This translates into CASSALISYEQYF.

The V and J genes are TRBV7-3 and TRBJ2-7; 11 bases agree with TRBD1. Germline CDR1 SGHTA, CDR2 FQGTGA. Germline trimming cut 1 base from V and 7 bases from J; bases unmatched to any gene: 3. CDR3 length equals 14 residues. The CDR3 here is CASSLIGTGGEQYF. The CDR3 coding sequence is TGTGCCAGCAGCTTAATTGGGACAGGGGGTGAGCAGTACTTC.

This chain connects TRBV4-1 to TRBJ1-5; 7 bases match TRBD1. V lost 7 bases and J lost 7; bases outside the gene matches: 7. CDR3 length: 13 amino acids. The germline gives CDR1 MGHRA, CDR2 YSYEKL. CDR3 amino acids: CASKDTGDQPQHF. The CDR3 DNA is TGCGCCAGCAAAGACACAGGGGACCAGCCCCAGCATTTT.

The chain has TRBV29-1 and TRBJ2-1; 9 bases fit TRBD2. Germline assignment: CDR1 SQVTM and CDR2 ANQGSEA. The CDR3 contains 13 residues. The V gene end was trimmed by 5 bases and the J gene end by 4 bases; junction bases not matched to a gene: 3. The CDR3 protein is CSVLLAGYNEQFF. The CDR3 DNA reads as TGCAGCGTTTTGCTAGCGGGGTACAATGAGCAGTTCTTC.

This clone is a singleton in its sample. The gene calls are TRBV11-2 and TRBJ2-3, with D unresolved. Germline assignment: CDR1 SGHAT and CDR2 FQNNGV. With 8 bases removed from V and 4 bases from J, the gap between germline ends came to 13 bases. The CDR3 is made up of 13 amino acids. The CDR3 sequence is CASGLRNSDTQYF. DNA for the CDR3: TGTGCCAGCGGGCTTCGGAACTCAGATACGCAGTATTTT.

For the CDR3, the DNA is TGCGCCAGCAGTCAATCGCCATCCGGGACCCCGGGTCACACTGAAGCTTTCTTT. This translates into CASSQSPSGTPGHTEAFF. The chain uses TRBV23-1 and TRBJ1-1; weak D call: TRBD1 (5 bases). TRBV23-1 is classed as an ORF, of uncertain function. V was trimmed by 0 bases and J by 3 bases, leaving 20 bases between them. The CDR3 covers 18 residues.

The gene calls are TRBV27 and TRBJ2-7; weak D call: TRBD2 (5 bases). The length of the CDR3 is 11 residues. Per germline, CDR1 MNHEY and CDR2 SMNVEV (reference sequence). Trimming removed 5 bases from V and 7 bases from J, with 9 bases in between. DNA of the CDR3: TGTGCCAGCAGTCACGGACTGGAGCAGTACTTC. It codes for CASSHGLEQYF.

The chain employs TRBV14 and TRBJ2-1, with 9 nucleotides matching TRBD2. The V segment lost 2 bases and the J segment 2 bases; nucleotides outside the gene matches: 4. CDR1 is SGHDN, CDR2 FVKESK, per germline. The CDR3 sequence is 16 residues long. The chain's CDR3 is CASSQLLAGAYNEQFF. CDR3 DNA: TGTGCCAGCAGCCAACTTTTAGCGGGAGCCTACAATGAGCAGTTCTTC.

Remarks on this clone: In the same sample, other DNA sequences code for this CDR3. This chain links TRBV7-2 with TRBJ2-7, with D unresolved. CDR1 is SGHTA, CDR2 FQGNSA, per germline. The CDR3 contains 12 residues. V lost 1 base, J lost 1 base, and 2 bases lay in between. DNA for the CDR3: TGTGCCAGCAGCTTAGGATCCTACGAGCAGTACTTC. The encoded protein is CASSLGSYEQYF.

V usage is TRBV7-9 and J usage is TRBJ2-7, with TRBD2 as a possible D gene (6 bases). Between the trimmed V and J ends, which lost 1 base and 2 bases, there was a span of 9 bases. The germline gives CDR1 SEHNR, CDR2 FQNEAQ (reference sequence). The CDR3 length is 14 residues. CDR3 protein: CASSLVGGPYEQYF. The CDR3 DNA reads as TGTGCCAGCAGCTTAGTCGGGGGTCCCTACGAGCAGTACTTC. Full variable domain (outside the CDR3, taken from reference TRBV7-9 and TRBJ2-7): DTGVSQNPRHKITKRGQNVTFRCDPISEHNRLYWYRQTLGQGPEFLTYFQNEAQLEKSRLLSDRFSAERPKGSFSTLEIQRTEQGDSAMYLCASSLVGGPYEQYFGPGTRLTVT.

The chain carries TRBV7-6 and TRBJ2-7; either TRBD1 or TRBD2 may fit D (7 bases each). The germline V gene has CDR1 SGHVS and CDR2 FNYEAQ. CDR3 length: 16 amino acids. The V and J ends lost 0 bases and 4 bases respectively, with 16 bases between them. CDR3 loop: CASSLAGSGGGYEQYF. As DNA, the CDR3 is TGTGCCAGCAGCTTAGCGGGATCAGGGGGGGGATACGAGCAGTACTTC.

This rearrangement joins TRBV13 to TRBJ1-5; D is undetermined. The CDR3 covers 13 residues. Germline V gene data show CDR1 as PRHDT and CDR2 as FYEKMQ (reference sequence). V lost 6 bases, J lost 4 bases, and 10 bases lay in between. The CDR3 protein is CASSSLINQPQHF. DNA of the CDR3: TGTGCCAGCAGTTCCCTCATAAATCAGCCCCAGCATTTT.